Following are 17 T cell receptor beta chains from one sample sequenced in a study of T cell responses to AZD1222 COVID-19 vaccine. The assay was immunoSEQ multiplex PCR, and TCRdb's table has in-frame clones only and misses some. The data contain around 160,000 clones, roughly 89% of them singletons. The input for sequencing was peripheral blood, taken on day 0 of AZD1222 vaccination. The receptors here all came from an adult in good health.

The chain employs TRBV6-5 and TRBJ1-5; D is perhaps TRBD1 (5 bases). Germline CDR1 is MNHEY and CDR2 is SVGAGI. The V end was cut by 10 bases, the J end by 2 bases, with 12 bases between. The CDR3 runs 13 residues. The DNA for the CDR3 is TGTGCCACCTCAAGGGGCGGCAATCAGCCCCAGCATTTT. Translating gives CATSRGGNQPQHF.

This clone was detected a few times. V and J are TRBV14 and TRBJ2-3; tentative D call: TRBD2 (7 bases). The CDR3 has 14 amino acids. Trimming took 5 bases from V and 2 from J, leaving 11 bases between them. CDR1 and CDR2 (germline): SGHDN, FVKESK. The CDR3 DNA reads TGTGCCAGCAGCACGGGGGGCCTCACAGATACGCAGTATTTT. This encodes CASSTGGLTDTQYF.

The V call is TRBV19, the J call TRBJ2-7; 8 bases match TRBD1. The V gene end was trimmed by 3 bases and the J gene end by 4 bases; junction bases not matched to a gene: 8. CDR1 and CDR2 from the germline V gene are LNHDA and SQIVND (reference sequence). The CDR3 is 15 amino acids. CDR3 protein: CASSIGTGTVYEQYF. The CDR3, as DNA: TGTGCCAGTAGTATCGGGACAGGTACCGTGTACGAGCAGTACTTC.

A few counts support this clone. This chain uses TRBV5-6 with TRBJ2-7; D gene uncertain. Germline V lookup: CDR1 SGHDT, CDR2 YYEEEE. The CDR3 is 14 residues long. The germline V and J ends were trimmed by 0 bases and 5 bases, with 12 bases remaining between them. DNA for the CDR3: TGTGCCAGCAGCTTGGGCGGCAGGTATAACGAGCAGTACTTC. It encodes CASSLGGRYNEQYF.

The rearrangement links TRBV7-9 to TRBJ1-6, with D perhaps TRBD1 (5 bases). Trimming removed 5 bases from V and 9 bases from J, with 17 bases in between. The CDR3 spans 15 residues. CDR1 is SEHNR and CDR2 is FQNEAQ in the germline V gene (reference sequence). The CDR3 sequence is CASSPQGPGSSPLHF. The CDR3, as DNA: TGTGCCAGCAGCCCCCAGGGACCGGGGAGTTCACCCCTCCACTTT.

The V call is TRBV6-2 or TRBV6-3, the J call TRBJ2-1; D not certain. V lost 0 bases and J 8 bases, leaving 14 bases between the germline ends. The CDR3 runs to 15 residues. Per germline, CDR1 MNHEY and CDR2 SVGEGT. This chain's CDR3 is CASSYSGYGSDEQFF. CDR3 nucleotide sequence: TGTGCCAGCAGTTACTCAGGGTATGGTTCGGATGAGCAGTTCTTC.

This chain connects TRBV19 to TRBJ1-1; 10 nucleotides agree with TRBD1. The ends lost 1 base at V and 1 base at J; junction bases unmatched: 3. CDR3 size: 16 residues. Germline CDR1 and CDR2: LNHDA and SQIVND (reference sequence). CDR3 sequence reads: CASSIVGTGANTEAFF. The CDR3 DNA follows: TGTGCCAGTAGTATAGTGGGGACAGGGGCGAACACTGAAGCTTTCTTT.

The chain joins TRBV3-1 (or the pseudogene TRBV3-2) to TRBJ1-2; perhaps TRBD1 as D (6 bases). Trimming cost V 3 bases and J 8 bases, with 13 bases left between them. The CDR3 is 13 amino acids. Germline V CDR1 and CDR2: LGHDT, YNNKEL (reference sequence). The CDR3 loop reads CASSQQGRGGYTF. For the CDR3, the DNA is TGTGCCAGCAGCCAGCAGGGGAGGGGAGGCTACACCTTC.

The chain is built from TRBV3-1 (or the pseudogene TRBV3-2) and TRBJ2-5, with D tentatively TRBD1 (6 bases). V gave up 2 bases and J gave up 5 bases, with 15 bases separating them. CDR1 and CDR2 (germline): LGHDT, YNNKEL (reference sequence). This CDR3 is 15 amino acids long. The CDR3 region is CASSQRPRGSETQYF. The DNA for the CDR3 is TGTGCCAGCAGCCAACGCCCGAGGGGGTCGGAGACCCAGTACTTC.

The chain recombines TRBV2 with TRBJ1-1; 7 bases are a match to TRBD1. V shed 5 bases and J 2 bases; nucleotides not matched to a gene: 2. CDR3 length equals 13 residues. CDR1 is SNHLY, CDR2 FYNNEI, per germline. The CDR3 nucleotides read TGTGCCAGCAGTAGGGACAGAAACACTGAAGCTTTCTTT. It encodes CASSRDRNTEAFF.

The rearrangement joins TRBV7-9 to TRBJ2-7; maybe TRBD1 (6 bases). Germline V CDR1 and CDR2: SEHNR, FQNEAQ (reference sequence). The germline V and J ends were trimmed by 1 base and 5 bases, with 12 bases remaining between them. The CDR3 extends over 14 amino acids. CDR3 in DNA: TGTGCCAGCAGCTTAGTAGACAGGTACCACGAGCAGTACTTC. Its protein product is CASSLVDRYHEQYF.

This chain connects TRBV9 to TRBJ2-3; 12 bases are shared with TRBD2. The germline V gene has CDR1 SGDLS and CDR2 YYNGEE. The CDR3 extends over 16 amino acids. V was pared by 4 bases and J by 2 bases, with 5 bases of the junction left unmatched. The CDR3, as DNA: TGTGCCAGCAGCCTAGGACTAGCGGGGTTCACAGATACGCAGTATTTT. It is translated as CASSLGLAGFTDTQYF.

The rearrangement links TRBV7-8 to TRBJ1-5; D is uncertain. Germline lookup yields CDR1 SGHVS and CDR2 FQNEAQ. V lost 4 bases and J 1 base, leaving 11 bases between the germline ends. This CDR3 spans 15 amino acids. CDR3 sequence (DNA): TGTGCCAGCAGCTATTCGAGCGTGAGCAATCAGCCCCAGCATTTT. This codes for CASSYSSVSNQPQHF. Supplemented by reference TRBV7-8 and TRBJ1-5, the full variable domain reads GAGVSQSPRYKVAKRGQDVALRCDPISGHVSLFWYQQALGQGPEFLTYFQNEAQLDKSGLPSDRFFAERPEGSVSTLKIQRTQQEDSAVYLCASSYSSVSNQPQHFGDGTRLSIL.

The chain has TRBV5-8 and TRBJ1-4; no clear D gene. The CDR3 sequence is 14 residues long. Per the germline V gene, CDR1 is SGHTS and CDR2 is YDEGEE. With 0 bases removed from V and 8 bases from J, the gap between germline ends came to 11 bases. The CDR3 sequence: CASSLGRNREKLFF. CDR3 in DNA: TGTGCCAGCAGCTTGGGTCGTAATCGGGAAAAACTGTTTTTT.

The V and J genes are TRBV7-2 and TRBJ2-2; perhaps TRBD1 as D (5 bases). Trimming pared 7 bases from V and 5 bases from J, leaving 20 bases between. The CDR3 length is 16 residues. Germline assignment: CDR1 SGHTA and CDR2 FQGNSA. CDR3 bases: TGTGCCAGCACCCCCAGGGTAGGGTTTCGGACCGGGGAGCTGTTTTTT. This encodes CASTPRVGFRTGELFF.

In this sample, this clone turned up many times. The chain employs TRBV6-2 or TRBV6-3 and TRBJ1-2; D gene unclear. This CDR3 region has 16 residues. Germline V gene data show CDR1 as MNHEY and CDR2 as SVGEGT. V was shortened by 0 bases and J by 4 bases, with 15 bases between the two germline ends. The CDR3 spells CASSYSSGSRLYGYTF. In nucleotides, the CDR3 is TGTGCCAGCAGTTACTCGTCTGGATCCAGGCTCTATGGCTACACCTTC.

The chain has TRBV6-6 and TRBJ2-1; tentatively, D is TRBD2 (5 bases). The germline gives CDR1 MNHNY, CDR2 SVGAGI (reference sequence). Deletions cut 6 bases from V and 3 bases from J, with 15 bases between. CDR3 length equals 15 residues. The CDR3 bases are TGTGCCAGCAGCCCCGGAACTAGAAACTACAATGAGCAGTTCTTC. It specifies CASSPGTRNYNEQFF.